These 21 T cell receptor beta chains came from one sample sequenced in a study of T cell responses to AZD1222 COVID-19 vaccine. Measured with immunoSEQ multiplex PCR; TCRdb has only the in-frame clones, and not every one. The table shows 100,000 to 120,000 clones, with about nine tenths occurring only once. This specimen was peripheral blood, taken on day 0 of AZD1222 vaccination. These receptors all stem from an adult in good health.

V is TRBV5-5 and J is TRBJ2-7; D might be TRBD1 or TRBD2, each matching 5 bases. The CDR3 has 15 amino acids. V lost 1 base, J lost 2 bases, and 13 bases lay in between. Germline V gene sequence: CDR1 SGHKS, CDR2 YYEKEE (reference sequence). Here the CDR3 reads CASSLLVGTTYEQYF. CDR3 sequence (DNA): TGTGCCAGCAGCTTGTTGGTAGGGACCACCTACGAGCAGTACTTC. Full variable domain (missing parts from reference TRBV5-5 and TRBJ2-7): DAGVTQSPTHLIKTRGQQVTLRCSPISGHKSVSWYQQVLGQGPQFIFQYYEKEERGRGNFPDRFSARQFPNYSSELNVNALLLGDSALYLCASSLLVGTTYEQYFGPGTRLTVT.

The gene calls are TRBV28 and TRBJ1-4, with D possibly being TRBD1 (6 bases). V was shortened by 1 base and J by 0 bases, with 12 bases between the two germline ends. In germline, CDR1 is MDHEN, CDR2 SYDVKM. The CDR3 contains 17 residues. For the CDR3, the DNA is TGTGCCAGCAGTTTATATCGACAGGCCGCAACTAATGAAAAACTGTTTTTT. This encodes CASSLYRQAATNEKLFF.

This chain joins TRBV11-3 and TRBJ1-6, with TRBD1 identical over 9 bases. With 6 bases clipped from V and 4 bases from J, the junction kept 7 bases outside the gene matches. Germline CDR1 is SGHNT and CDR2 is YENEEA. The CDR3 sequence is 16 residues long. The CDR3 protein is CASSTGQGSYNSPLHF. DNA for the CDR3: TGTGCCAGCAGTACAGGACAGGGGTCTTATAATTCACCCCTCCACTTT.

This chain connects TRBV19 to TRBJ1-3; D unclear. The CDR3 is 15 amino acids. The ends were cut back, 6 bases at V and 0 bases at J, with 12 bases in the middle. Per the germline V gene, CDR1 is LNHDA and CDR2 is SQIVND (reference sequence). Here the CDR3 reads CASRPDLPSGNTIYF. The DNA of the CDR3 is TGTGCCAGTAGGCCGGACTTACCCTCTGGAAACACCATATATTTT.

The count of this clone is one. The DNA for the CDR3 is TGTGCCAGCAGTTATGACAGACTCTACGAGCAGTACTTC. Encoded protein: CASSYDRLYEQYF. The chain employs TRBV28 and TRBJ2-7, with D perhaps TRBD1 (5 bases). V shed 4 bases and J shed 3 bases, with 10 bases lying between them. CDR1 and CDR2 (germline): MDHEN, SYDVKM. This CDR3 comprises 13 residues.

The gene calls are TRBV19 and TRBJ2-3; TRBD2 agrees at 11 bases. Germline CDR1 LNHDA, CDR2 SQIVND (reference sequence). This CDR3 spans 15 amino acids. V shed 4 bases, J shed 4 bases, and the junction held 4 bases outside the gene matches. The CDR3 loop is CASSTIAGGPDTQYF. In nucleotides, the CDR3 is TGTGCCAGTAGTACCATAGCGGGGGGGCCAGATACGCAGTATTTT.

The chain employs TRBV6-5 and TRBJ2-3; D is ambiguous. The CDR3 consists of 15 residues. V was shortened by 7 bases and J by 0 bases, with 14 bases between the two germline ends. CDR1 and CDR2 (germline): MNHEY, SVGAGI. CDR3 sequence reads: CASTLLAVSTDTQYF. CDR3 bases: TGTGCCAGCACCCTGTTGGCGGTGAGCACAGATACGCAGTATTTT.

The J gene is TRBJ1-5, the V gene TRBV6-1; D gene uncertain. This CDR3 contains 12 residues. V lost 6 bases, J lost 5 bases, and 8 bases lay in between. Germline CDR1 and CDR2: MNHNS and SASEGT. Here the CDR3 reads CASRVPDQPQHF. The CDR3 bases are TGTGCCAGCAGGGTTCCCGATCAGCCCCAGCATTTT.

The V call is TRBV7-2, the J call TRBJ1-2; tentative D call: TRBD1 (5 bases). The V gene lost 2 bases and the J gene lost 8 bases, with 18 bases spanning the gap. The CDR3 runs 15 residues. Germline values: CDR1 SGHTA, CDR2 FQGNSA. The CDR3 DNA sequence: TGTGCCAGCAGCTTAACTAGCGGTGGGACGGGCGGCTACACCTTC. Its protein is CASSLTSGGTGGYTF. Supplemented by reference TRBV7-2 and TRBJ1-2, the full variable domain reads GAGVSQSPSNKVTEKGKDVELRCDPISGHTALYWYRQSLGQGLEFLIYFQGNSAPDKSGLPSDRFSAERTGGSVSTLTIQRTQQEDSAVYLCASSLTSGGTGGYTFGSGTRLTVV.

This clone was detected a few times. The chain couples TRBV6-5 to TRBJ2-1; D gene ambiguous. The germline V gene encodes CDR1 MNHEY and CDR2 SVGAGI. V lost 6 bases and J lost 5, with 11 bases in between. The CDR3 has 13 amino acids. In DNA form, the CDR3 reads TGTGCCAGCAGGTCCATTTTTCACAATGAGCAGTTCTTC. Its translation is CASRSIFHNEQFF.

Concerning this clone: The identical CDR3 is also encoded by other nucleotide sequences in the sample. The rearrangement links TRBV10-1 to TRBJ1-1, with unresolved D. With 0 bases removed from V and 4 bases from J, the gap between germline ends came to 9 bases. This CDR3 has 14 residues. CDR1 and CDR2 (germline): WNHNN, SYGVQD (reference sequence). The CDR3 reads CASSESGSSTEAFF. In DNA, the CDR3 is TGCGCCAGCAGTGAGTCGGGCAGTAGCACTGAAGCTTTCTTT.

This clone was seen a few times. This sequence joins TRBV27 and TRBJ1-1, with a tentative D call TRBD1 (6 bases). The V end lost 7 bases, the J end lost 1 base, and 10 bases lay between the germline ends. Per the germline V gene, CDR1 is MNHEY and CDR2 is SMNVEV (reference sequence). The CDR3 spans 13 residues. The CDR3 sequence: CASKGTSNTEAFF. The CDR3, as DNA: TGTGCCAGCAAAGGGACATCGAACACTGAAGCTTTCTTT.

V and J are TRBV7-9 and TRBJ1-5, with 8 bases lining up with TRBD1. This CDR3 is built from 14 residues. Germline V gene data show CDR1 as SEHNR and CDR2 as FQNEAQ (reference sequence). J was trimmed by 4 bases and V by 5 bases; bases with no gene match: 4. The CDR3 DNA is TGTGCCAGCAGCCCAGGGGGCTTTAATCAGCCCCAGCATTTT. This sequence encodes CASSPGGFNQPQHF.

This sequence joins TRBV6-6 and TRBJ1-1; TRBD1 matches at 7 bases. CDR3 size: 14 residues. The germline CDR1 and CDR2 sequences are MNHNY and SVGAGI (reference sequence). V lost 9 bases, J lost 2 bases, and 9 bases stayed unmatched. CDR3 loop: CARHQGGQNTEAFF. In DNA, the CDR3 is TGTGCCAGACATCAGGGGGGGCAAAACACTGAAGCTTTCTTT.

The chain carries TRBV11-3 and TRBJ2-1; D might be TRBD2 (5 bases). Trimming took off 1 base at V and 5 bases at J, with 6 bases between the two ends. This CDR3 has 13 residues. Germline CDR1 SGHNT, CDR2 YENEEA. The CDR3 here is CASSLGGDNEQFF. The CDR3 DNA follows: TGTGCCAGCAGCTTAGGGGGAGACAATGAGCAGTTCTTC.

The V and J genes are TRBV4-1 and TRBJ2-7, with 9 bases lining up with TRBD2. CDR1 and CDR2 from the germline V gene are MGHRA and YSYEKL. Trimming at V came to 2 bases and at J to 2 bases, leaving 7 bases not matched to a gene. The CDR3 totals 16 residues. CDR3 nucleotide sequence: TGCGCCAGCAGCCAAACCAGCGGGGGGATTCCCTACGAGCAGTACTTC. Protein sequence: CASSQTSGGIPYEQYF.

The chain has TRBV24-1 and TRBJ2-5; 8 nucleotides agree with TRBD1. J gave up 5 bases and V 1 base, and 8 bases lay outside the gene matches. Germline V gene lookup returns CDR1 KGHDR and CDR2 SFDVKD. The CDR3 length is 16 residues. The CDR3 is CATSDFNRGRRETQYF. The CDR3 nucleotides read TGTGCCACCAGTGATTTCAACAGGGGGAGGAGGGAGACCCAGTACTTC.

CDR3 nucleotides: TGTGCCAGCACGACAGGGAATGGCTACACCTTC. As protein: CASTTGNGYTF. The V call is TRBV6-5, the J call TRBJ1-2, with TRBD1 matching over 7 bases. J was trimmed by 6 bases and V by 7 bases; bases with no gene match: 2. In germline, CDR1 is MNHEY, CDR2 SVGAGI. This CDR3 contains 11 residues.

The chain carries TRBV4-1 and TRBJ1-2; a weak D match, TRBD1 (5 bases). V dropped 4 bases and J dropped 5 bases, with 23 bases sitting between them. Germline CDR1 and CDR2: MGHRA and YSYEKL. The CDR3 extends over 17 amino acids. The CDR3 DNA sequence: TGCGCCAGCAGCCGACCTCCCGCCAGGGCCTTTGGATATGGCTACACCTTC. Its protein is CASSRPPARAFGYGYTF.

CDR3 DNA sequence: TGTGCCTGGAGTGTTGTGGGTACTGAAGCTTTCTTT. As protein: CAWSVVGTEAFF. V is TRBV30 and J is TRBJ1-1; D gene ambiguous. Trimming stripped 0 bases from V and 5 bases from J, with 7 bases between. This CDR3 spans 12 amino acids. CDR1 GTSNPN and CDR2 SVGIG come from the germline V gene (reference sequence).

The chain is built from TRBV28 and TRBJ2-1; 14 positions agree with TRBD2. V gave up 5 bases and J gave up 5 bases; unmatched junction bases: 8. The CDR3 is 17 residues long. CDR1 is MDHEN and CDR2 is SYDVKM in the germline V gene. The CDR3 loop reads CASSPGLAGDYNNEQFF. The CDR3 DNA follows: TGTGCCAGCAGTCCGGGACTAGCGGGGGATTACAACAATGAGCAGTTCTTC.